This T cell receptor (beta chain) stems from a study of shared clonotypes between healthy human individuals. Regarding this clone: Its antigen is unidentified.

Donors included only healthy HIV-negative adults lacking recent acute infections or vaccinations. Sorted subsets were amplified in replicate PCRs using 200 ng DNA, 25,000 to 30,000 T cell genomes. Clones were sequenced by immunoSEQ multiplex PCR, and TCRdb holds only the in-frame ones, with some missing. The sample yields 650,000 to 800,000 clones, about two thirds seen once. V was pared by 4 bases and J by 10 bases, with 7 bases of the junction left unmatched. In germline, CDR1 is LNHDA, CDR2 SQIVND (reference sequence). CDR3 length equals 13 residues. Study observations and caveats: Generation of non-shared clonotypes was less probable than generation of clonotypes shared by all four donors.

Material: memory CD4+ T cells sorted from blood. Subset described: CD45RA-negative fraction. This receptor was taken from a woman aged 30 to 39 in good health. The rearrangement joins TRBV19 to TRBJ2-1; 7 bases are shared with TRBD2. The chain's CDR3 is CASSTSGSVEQFF. The CDR3 bases are TGTGCCAGTAGTACTAGCGGATCGGTGGAGCAGTTCTTC.